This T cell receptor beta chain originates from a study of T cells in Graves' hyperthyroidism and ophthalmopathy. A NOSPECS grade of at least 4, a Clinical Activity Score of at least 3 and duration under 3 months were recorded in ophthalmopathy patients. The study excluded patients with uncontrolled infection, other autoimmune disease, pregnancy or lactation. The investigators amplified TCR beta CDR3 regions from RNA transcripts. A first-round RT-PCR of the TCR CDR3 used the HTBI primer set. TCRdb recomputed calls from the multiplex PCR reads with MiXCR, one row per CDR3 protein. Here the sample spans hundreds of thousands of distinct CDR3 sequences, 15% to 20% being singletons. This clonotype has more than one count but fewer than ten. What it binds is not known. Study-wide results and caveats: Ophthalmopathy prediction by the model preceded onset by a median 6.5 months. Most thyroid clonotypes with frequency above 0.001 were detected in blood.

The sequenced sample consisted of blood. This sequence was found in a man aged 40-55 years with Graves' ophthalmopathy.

CDR3 sequence reads: CASSRGQSSEKLFF. The CDR3, as DNA: TGTGCCAGCAGCCGGGGACAGAGCAGCGAAAAACTGTTTTTT. The rearrangement links TRBV5-5 to TRBJ1-4; 7 bases map to TRBD1. The CDR3 totals 14 residues. V lost 4 bases and J lost 8; bases outside the gene matches: 8. Looked up from germline, CDR1 is SGHKS and CDR2 is YYEKEE (reference sequence). Combining the CDR3 with reference TRBV5-5 and TRBJ1-4 gives the whole variable domain DAGVTQSPTHLIKTRGQQVTLRCSPISGHKSVSWYQQVLGQGPQFIFQYYEKEERGRGNFPDRFSARQFPNYSSELNVNALLLGDSALYLCASSRGQSSEKLFFGSGTQLSVL.